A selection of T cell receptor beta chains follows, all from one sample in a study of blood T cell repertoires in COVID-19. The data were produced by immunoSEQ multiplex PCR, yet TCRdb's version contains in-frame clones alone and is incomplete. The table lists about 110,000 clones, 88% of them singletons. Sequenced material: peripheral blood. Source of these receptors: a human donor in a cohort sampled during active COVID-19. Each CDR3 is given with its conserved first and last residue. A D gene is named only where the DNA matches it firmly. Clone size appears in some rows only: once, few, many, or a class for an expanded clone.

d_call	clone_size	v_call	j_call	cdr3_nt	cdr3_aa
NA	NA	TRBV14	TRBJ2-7	TGTGCCAGCAGCCAAAGGGGGATTGTAGGGCCCAACGAGCAGTACTTC	CASSQRGIVGPNEQYF
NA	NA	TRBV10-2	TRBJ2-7	TGCGCCAGCAGGCCAGGGATAAACTACGAGCAGTACTTC	CASRPGINYEQYF
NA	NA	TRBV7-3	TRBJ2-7	TGTGCCAGCAGCTTATGGGGCGGCGGGGCCTACGAGCAGTACTTC	CASSLWGGGAYEQYF
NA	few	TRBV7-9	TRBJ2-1	TGTGCCAGCAGCCCTCAAGCGGGCGTCCACAATGAGCAGTTCTTC	CASSPQAGVHNEQFF
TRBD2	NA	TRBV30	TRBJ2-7	TGTGCCTGGAGCTCCCCCCGGACTAGCGCGTTCTACGAGCAGTACTTC	CAWSSPRTSAFYEQYF
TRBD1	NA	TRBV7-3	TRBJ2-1	TGTGCCAGCAGCCGGGACAGTAGCTCGCACAATGAGCAGTTCTTC	CASSRDSSSHNEQFF
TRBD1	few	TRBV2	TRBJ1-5	TGTGCCAGCGGCGACAGGGTTAAGCCCCAGCATTTT	CASGDRVKPQHF
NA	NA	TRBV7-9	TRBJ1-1	TGTGCCAGCAGCCCCTGGGGGGGAGCCACTGAAGCTTTCTTT	CASSPWGGATEAFF
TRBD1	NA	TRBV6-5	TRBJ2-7	TGTGCCAGCAGTCCCGGGACAGGGGAACGGGGGCAGTACTTC	CASSPGTGERGQYF
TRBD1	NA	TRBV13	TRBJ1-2	TGTGCCAGCAGCCCCCGGGACAGGAGGGATGGCTACACCTTC	CASSPRDRRDGYTF
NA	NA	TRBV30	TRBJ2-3	TGTGCCTGGGAAACAGGGCCAGATACGCAGTATTTT	CAWETGPDTQYF
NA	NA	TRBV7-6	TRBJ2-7	TGTGCCAGCAGCCCCCGGGACTTCCACGAGCAGTACTTC	CASSPRDFHEQYF
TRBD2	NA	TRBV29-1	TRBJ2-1	TGCAGCGTTGAAATTAGCGGGTCGGCCTACAATGAGCAGTTCTTC	CSVEISGSAYNEQFF
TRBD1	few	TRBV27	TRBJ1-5	TGTGCCAGCAGTCGAAGGACAGGGCGCGGCAATCAGCCCCAGCATTTT	CASSRRTGRGNQPQHF